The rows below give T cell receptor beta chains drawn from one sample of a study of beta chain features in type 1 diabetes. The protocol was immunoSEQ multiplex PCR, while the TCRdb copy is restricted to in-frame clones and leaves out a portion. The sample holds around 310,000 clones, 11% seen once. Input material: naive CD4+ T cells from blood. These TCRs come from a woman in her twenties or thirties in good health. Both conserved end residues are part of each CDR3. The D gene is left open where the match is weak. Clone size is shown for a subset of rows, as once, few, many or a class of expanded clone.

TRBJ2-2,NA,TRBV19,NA,TGTGCCAGTTCCCCCCGGACACATGACACCGGGGAGCTGTTTTTT,CASSPRTHDTGELFF
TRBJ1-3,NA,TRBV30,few,TGTGCCTGGACTGCGGGGGGCTCTGGAAACACCATATATTTT,CAWTAGGSGNTIYF
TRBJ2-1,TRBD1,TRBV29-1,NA,TGCAGCGTTGAGAGGACAGGGCAACGGAATGAGCAGTTCTTC,CSVERTGQRNEQFF
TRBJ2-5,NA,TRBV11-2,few,TGTGCCAGCAGCTTAGATCGGGTGGGGGCGGAGACCCAGTACTTC,CASSLDRVGAETQYF
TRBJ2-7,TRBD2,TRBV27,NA,TGTGCCAGCGGGGTCCCTAGCGGAGGTCGTTACGAGCAGTACTTC,CASGVPSGGRYEQYF
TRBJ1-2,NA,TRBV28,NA,TGTGCCAGCAGTTTACCTCGGGGTGGCTATGGCTACACCTTC,CASSLPRGGYGYTF
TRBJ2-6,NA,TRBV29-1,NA,TGCAGCGTTGGCTACTCTGGGGCCAACGTCCTGACTTTC,CSVGYSGANVLTF
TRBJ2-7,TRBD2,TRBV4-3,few,TGCGCCAGCAGCCAAGGACTAGCGGGGGCCTACGAGCAGTACTTC,CASSQGLAGAYEQYF
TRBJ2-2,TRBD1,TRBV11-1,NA,TGTGCCAGCAGCCCACTAGGACAGGGCAGCACCGGGGAGCTGTTTTTT,CASSPLGQGSTGELFF
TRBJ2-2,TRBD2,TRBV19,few,TGTGCCAGTAGGCAAGGGACTAGCGGGATCAGGGAGCTGTTTTTT,CASRQGTSGIRELFF
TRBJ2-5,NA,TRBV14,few,TGTGCCAGCAGCCAAGACCGCGGGGTTGAGACCCAGTACTTC,CASSQDRGVETQYF
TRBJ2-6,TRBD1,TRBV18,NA,TGTGCCAGCTCGGCCGGGACAGGGATGTCTGGGGCCAACGTCCTGACTTTC,CASSAGTGMSGANVLTF
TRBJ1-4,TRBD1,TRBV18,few,TGTGCCAGCTCCGACAGGGTATCCGCAACTAATGAAAAACTGTTTTTT,CASSDRVSATNEKLFF
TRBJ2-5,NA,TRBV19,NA,TGTGCCAGTAGGACGAAGCGCGGACAAGAGACCCAGTACTTC,CASRTKRGQETQYF
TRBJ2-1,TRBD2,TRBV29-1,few,TGCAGCGCCGCCCCGGGACTAGCTTACGAGCAGTTCTTC,CSAAPGLAYEQFF
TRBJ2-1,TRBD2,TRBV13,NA,TGTGCCAGCAGCAACCTACTAGCGGGAGGTATGGGGGGTTCCTACAATGAGCAGTTCTTC,CASSNLLAGGMGGSYNEQFF
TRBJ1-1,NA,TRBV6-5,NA,TGTGCCAGCAGTTACTCACAGGGGAACACTGAAGCTTTCTTT,CASSYSQGNTEAFF
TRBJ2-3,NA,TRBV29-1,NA,TGCAGCGTTGAACCCGGACTTGCGCGAGATACGCAGTATTTT,CSVEPGLARDTQYF
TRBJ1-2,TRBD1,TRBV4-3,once,TGCGCCAGCAGCCAGGGGGGGTTGGGACAGGGGGCTCACTATGGCTACACCTTC,CASSQGGLGQGAHYGYTF
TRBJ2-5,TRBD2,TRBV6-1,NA,TGTGCCAGCAGCCGTAGCGGGAGGACGGGGGAGACCCAGTACTTC,CASSRSGRTGETQYF
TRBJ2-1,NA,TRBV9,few,TGTGCCAGCAGCGTAGAATCAGGATCTTTAAGTGAGCAGTTCTTC,CASSVESGSLSEQFF
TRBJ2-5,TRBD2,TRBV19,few,TGTGCCAGTAGTATAGTAGCGGGAGGCCAAGAGACCCAGTACTTC,CASSIVAGGQETQYF
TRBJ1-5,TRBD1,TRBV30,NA,TGTGCCTGGAGTAGGGACAGGGTAGGGAATCAGCCCCAGCATTTT,CAWSRDRVGNQPQHF
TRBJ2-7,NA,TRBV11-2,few,TGTGCCAGCAGCTTAAGTGCCTATGGCGAGCAGTACTTC,CASSLSAYGEQYF
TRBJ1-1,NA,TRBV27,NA,TGTGCCAGCAGGCCCTCCGGGACAAATTTTGAAGCTTTCTTT,CASRPSGTNFEAFF
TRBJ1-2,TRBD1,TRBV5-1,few,TGCGCCAGCAGCTTGGGGACAGGGGGACAAGGCTACACCTTC,CASSLGTGGQGYTF
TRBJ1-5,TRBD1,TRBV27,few,TGTGCCAGCAAGGACAGGGCGATGGTCGGCAATCAGCCCCAGCATTTT,CASKDRAMVGNQPQHF
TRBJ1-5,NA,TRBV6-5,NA,TGTGCCAGCAGTTACTCGAGACGCTCGGGTCAGCCCCAGCATTTT,CASSYSRRSGQPQHF
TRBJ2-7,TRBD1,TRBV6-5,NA,TGTGCCAGCAGTTACTCGTCCGGGACAGGGACCTACGAGCAGTACTTC,CASSYSSGTGTYEQYF
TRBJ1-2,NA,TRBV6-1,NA,TGTGCCAGCAGTGAAGCCGGGGTCGGGGCTAACTATGGCTACACCTTC,CASSEAGVGANYGYTF
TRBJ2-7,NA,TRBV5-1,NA,TGCGCCAGCAGCTTCGGACACCCGGGCGAGCAGTACTTC,CASSFGHPGEQYF
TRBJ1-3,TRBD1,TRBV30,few,TGTGCCCTTGTGCAGGGGGCCACTGGAAACACCATATATTTT,CALVQGATGNTIYF
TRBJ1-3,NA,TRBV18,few,TGTGCCAGCTCCCCTACAGTTGAAGGAAACACCATATATTTT,CASSPTVEGNTIYF
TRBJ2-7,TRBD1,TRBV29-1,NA,TGCAGCGTTGTGGACAGGCCCCCCGGGCAGTACTTC,CSVVDRPPGQYF
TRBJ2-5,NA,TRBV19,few,TGTGCCAGTAGAAGAGGAGAGACCCAGTACTTC,CASRRGETQYF
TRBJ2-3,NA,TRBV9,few,TGTGCCAGCAGCGTAGGTGGACAGCTAACCACAGATACGCAGTATTTT,CASSVGGQLTTDTQYF
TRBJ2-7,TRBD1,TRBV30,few,TGTGCCTGGGAGGGGACAGGGGCAATTGGCGAGCAGTACTTC,CAWEGTGAIGEQYF
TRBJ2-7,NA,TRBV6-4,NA,TGTGCCAGCAGAATCGGGGGTGTCTACGAGCAGTACTTC,CASRIGGVYEQYF
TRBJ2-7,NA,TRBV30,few,TGTGCCTGGAGTGTGTGGGGGGTCGGCGACGAGCAGTACTTC,CAWSVWGVGDEQYF
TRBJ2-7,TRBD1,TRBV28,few,TGTGCCAGCAGACGGACAGGGCCGGGATACGAGCAGTACTTC,CASRRTGPGYEQYF
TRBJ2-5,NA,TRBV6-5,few,TGTGCCAGCAGTTTCGTTGTGAGCGTCCAAGAGACCCAGTACTTC,CASSFVVSVQETQYF
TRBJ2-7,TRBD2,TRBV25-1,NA,TGTGCCAGCAGTGAATTATCCTTGGGCGGGAGTGAGCAGTACTTC,CASSELSLGGSEQYF
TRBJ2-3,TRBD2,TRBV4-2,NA,TGTGCCAGCAGCCAAGATCAACTAGCGACTAGCACAGATACGCAGTATTTT,CASSQDQLATSTDTQYF
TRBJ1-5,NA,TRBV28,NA,TGTGCCAGCAGGCCACAGGGATTTCAGCCCCAGCATTTT,CASRPQGFQPQHF
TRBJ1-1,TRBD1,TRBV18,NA,TGTGCCAGCGCAGAAACAGGGGGCTACATGAACACTGAAGCTTTCTTT,CASAETGGYMNTEAFF
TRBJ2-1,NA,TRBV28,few,TGTGCCAGCAGTTTAGCGGGACCCTACAATGAGCAGTTCTTC,CASSLAGPYNEQFF
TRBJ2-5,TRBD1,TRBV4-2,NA,TGTGCCAGCAGCCGGCAGGGACAGGGGGTGCAAGAGACCCAGTACTTC,CASSRQGQGVQETQYF
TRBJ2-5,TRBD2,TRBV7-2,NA,TGTGCCAGCAGCTTGCTGACTAGCGGGAGGGCGGGGGAGACCCAGTACTTC,CASSLLTSGRAGETQYF
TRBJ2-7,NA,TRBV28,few,TGTGCCAGCAGGGGGCTTGGTTACGAGCAGTACTTC,CASRGLGYEQYF
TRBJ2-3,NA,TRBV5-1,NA,TGCGCCAGCAGCCCCAGGACTGGCACAGATACGCAGTATTTT,CASSPRTGTDTQYF
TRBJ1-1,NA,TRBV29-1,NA,TGCAGCGTTGAAAGGGGCCTCACTGAAGCTTTCTTT,CSVERGLTEAFF
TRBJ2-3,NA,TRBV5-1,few,TGCGCCAGCAGCTTCCCCGGGATAGATACGCAGTATTTT,CASSFPGIDTQYF
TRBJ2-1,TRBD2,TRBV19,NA,TGTGCCAGTAGTGTCCGGACTAGCGGGAATTACAATGAGCAGTTCTTC,CASSVRTSGNYNEQFF